The source of this TCR beta chain is a study of blood T cell repertoires in COVID-19. About the research overall: From the United States, Italy and Spain came samples of acute and convalescent COVID-19.

Libraries were prepared by immunoSEQ multiplex PCR; TCRdb keeps only in-frame clonotypes and omits some of them. The profile shows approximately 92,000 clones, about 86% of them singletons. The CDR3 runs to 13 residues. The V gene's germline CDR1 is SGHRS and CDR2 YFSETQ. V shed 5 bases and J 8 bases; nucleotides not matched to a gene: 2. Input material: peripheral blood. This receptor was obtained from a woman in her sixties or seventies in a cohort sampled during active or convalescent COVID-19. The chain combines TRBV5-1 with TRBJ1-6; 9 bases agree with TRBD1. The CDR3 sequence is CASRQGADSPLHF. Written as DNA, the CDR3 is TGCGCCAGCAGACAGGGGGCTGATTCACCCCTCCACTTT.